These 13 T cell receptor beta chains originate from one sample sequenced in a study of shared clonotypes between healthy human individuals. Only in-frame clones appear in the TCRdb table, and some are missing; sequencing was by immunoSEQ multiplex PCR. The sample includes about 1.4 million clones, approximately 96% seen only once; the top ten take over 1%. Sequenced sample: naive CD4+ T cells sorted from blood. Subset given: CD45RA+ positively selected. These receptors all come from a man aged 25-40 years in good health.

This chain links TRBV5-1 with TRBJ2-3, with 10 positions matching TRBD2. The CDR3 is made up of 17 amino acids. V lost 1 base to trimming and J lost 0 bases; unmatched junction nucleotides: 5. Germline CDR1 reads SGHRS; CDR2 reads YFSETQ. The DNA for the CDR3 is TGCGCCAGCAGCTTGACTAGCGGGATTACTAGCACAGATACGCAGTATTTT. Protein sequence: CASSLTSGITSTDTQYF.

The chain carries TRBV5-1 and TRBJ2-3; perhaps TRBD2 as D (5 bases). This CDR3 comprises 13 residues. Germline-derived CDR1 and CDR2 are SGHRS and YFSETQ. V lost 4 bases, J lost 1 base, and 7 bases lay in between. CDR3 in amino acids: CASSGSGTDTQYF. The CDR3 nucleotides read TGCGCCAGCAGCGGGAGTGGCACAGATACGCAGTATTTT.

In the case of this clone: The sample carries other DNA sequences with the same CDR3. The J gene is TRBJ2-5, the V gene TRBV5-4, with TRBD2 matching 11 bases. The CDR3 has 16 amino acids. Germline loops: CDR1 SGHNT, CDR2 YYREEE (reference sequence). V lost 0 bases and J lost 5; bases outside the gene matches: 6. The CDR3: CASSLALAGGGETQYF. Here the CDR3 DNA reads TGTGCCAGCAGCTTGGCGTTAGCGGGAGGGGGGGAGACCCAGTACTTC. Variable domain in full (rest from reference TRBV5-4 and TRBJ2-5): ETGVTQSPTHLIKTRGQQVTLRCSSQSGHNTVSWYQQALGQGPQFIFQYYREEENGRGNFPPRFSGLQFPNYSSELNVNALELDDSALYLCASSLALAGGGETQYFGPGTRLLVL.

This CDR3 is CCGEESDTQYF. The CDR3 DNA reads as TGCTGCGGCGAGGAGTCCGATACGCAGTATTTT. The chain uses TRBV20-1 and TRBJ2-3; D is undetermined. The CDR3 contains 11 residues. CDR1 DFQATT and CDR2 SNEGSKA come from the germline V gene (reference sequence).

DNA for the CDR3: TGCGCCAGCAGCTTGGGGGCGGGAGTGTTGAATGAGCAGTTCTTC. Translation: CASSLGAGVLNEQFF. This sequence joins TRBV5-1 and TRBJ2-1; TRBD2 matches 7 bases. J was trimmed by 7 bases and V by 0 bases; bases with no gene match: 7. Germline V lookup: CDR1 SGHRS, CDR2 YFSETQ. CDR3 size: 15 residues.

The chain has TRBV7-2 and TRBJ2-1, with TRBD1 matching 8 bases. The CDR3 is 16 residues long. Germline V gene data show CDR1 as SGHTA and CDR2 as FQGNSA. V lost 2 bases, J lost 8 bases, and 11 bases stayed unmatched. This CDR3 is CASSLSAGGITDEQFF. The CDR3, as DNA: TGTGCCAGCAGCTTATCAGCAGGGGGCATAACAGATGAGCAGTTCTTC.

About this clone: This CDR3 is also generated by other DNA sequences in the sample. CDR3 DNA sequence: TGTGCCAGCAGTGAGTTCTACGAGCAGTACTTC. Residues: CASSEFYEQYF. The chain is built from TRBV28 and TRBJ2-7; no clear D gene. Germline V gene data show CDR1 as MDHEN and CDR2 as SYDVKM. This CDR3 contains 11 residues. Trimming pared 5 bases from V and 3 bases from J, leaving 5 bases between.

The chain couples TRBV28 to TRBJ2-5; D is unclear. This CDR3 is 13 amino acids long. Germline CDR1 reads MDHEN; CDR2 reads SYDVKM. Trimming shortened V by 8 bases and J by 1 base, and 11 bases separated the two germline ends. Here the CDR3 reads CASSRQPQETQYF. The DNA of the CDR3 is TGTGCCAGCTCGAGACAACCCCAAGAGACCCAGTACTTC.

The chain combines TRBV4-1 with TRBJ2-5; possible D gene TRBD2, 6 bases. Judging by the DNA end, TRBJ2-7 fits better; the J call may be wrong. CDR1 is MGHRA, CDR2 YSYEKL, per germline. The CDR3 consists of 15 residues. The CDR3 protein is CASSQVGTPTYEQYF. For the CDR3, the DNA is TGCGCCAGCAGCCAAGTGGGGACTCCGACCTACGAGCAGTACTTC.

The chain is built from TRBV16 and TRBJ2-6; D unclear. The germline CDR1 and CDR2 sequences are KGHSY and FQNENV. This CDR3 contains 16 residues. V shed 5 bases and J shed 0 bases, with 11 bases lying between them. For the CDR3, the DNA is TGTGCCAGCAGCAAGATAACAGTCTCTGGGGCCAACGTCCTGACTTTC. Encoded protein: CASSKITVSGANVLTF.

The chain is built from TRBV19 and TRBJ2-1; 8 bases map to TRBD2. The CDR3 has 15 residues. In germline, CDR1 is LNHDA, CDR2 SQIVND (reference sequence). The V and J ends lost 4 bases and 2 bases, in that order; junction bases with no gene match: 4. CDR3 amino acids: CASSSGRNTYNEQFF. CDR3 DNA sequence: TGTGCCAGTAGTAGCGGGAGGAACACCTACAATGAGCAGTTCTTC.

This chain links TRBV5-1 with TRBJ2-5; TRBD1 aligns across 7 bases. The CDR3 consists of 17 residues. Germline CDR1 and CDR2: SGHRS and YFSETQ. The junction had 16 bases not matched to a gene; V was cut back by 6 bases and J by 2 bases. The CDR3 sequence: CASTGTQDRSKQETQYF. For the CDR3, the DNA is TGCGCCAGCACTGGGACCCAGGACAGGAGTAAGCAAGAGACCCAGTACTTC.

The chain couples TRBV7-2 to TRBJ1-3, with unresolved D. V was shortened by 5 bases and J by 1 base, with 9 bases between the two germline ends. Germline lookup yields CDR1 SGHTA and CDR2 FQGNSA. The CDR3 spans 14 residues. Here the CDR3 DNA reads TGTGCCAGCAGCCCCTCGGTTTCTGGAAACACCATATATTTT. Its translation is CASSPSVSGNTIYF.